The clone carrying this T cell receptor beta chain was counted ten times or more. The library put unique molecular identifiers onto individual cDNA molecules. In the original analysis: Approximately 100,000 TCRs per sample was the median, with a range of roughly 23,224 to 750,000. TCRdb passed the reads through MiXCR, listing each CDR3 protein once. What appears here as the V and J calls and clone size reflects TCRdb's work, not the paper's. The sample carries more than 100,000 distinct CDR3 sequences, over 6.5% recorded once. The CDR3 is 13 amino acids. Germline CDR1 SEHNR, CDR2 FQNEAQ (reference sequence). V lost 5 bases, J lost 6 bases, and 14 bases lay in between. Unseparated into fractions, whole blood served as the source from which total RNA was extracted. This sample is drawn from a study of human T cells and chemical hapten exposure.

The rearrangement uses TRBV7-9 and TRBJ2-7; D unclear. The sequenced sample consisted of whole blood. The TCR sequence derives from a human donor in good health. Some clones in this sample may be carry-over from other donors' samples. The CDR3 sequence is CASSAGPASEQYF. The CDR3 DNA follows: TGTGCCAGCAGCGCCGGACCCGCATCCGAGCAGTACTTC.